This T cell receptor (beta chain) derives from a study of shared clonotypes between healthy human individuals. Study-wide context: Samples came from a couple of female and a few male donors aged 18 to 49. Overall study findings and caveats: Memory subsets had estimated richness that was generally smaller than that of naive subsets.

The CDR3 length is 13 residues. The V gene lost 5 bases and the J gene lost 2 bases, with 7 bases spanning the gap. Germline loops: CDR1 ENHRY, CDR2 SYGVKD. Every donor was a Caucasian adult from Nashville, Tennessee. Assay execution proceeded at the deep level. Clones were read by immunoSEQ multiplex PCR, and TCRdb kept only the in-frame ones, dropping some. This sample has 2 million to 2.5 million clones, with nearly 97% found just once. Details on this clone: Its antigen is still unknown.

The sequenced material came from naive CD4+ T cells sorted from blood. Subset given: CD45RA+ positively selected. The V gene is TRBV10-3, the J gene TRBJ2-1, with D unresolved. The source of this sequence is a man between 18 and 35 years old in good health. The DNA of the CDR3 is TGTGCCATCAGTTGGACGGCCTACAATGAGCAGTTCTTC. Amino acids: CAISWTAYNEQFF.